The rows below give T cell receptor beta chains drawn from one sample of a study of technical replicates of blood from a few donors. The method was immunoSEQ multiplex PCR; TCRdb's version includes in-frame clones alone and lacks a portion of them. The table records about 75,000 clones, nearly 98% of them present only once. The sample consisted of T cells isolated from PBMCs. These receptors all stem from a human donor in good health. Both conserved end residues are part of each CDR3. D genes are given only for firm matches. Where a row states a size, it is once, few, many or the class of an expanded clone; other rows omit it.

. TRBJ2-2 TRBD1 TRBV19 TGTGCCAGTAGTAGGGGACAGGGCTGGACCGGGGAGCTGTTTTTT CASSRGQGWTGELFF
. TRBJ1-5 . TRBV19 TGTGCCAGTAGTATAGAGTACAGGGAAGTCGGCAATCAGCCCCAGCATTTT CASSIEYREVGNQPQHF
once TRBJ2-7 TRBD2 TRBV7-8 TGTGCCAGCAGCATAGGACTAGCGGGATCCTACGAGCAGTACTTC CASSIGLAGSYEQYF
. TRBJ2-5 . TRBV5-1 TGCGCCAGCAGCGGTCGAATCTCGGGGAAAGAGACCCAGTACTTC CASSGRISGKETQYF
. TRBJ1-1 TRBD1 TRBV5-1 TGCGCCAGCAGCTACGGGGACAGGGGACACCAGAACACTGAAGCTTTCTTT CASSYGDRGHQNTEAFF
once TRBJ1-2 . TRBV28 TGTGCCAGCAGTTTCGGTCGGGTCAACTATGGCTACACCTTC CASSFGRVNYGYTF
once TRBJ1-4 . TRBV7-9 TGTGCCAGCAGCTTACATCAAAAACTGTTTTTT CASSLHQKLFF
. TRBJ1-1 TRBD1 TRBV7-9 TGTGCCAGCAGCTCGGGACAGGGGGCTTCGGGTGGCACTGAAGCTTTCTTT CASSSGQGASGGTEAFF
. TRBJ2-7 TRBD2 TRBV2 TGTGCCAGCAACCCCCGTCCGGGACTAGAGTACGAGCAGTACTTC CASNPRPGLEYEQYF
. TRBJ2-3 TRBD2 TRBV27 TGTGCCAGCAGTAATGTTACTAGCGGGTCAGATACGCAGTATTTT CASSNVTSGSDTQYF
. TRBJ2-7 TRBD1 TRBV14 TGTGCCAGCCGAAAAGAAGGACAGGGTCACGAGCAGTACTTC CASRKEGQGHEQYF
. TRBJ2-5 . TRBV7-2 TGTGCCAGCAGCTTAATATCGGGAAGGGGGCAAGAGACCCAGTACTTC CASSLISGRGQETQYF
. TRBJ2-1 . TRBV5-6 TGTGCCAGCAGCGCGTCCCTGAGGAACAATGAGCAGTTCTTC CASSASLRNNEQFF
. TRBJ2-1 . TRBV9 TGTGCCAGCAGCGTAGAATTCGGGATCGCCTACAATGAGCAGTTCTTC CASSVEFGIAYNEQFF
. TRBJ2-1 TRBD2 TRBV19 TGTGCCAGTCAGTATAGCGGGTCTCCCTACAATGAGCAGTTCTTC CASQYSGSPYNEQFF
. TRBJ1-1 . TRBV7-2 TGTGCCAGCAGCTTAGCGCGCAGGGCTAACACTGAAGCTTTCTTT CASSLARRANTEAFF
. TRBJ1-2 . TRBV2 TGTGCCAGCAGTGAAGAGAGGGGGACAATCTATGGCTACACCTTC CASSEERGTIYGYTF
. TRBJ1-1 . TRBV25-1 TGTGCCAGCAGTGAATTTAGGGAGGGGAACACTGAAGCTTTCTTT CASSEFREGNTEAFF
. TRBJ2-1 . TRBV4-1 TGCGCCAGCAGCCAAGGACCAGGCCAGGGGTACAATGAGCAGTTCTTC CASSQGPGQGYNEQFF
. TRBJ2-5 . TRBV30 TGTGCCTGGCAGGGGTTGGAGACCCAGTACTTC CAWQGLETQYF
once TRBJ1-2 . TRBV5-4 TGTGCCAGCAGCTTGTCACGGAACTATGGCTACACCTTC CASSLSRNYGYTF
. TRBJ2-5 . TRBV12-5 TGTGCTAGTGCCTACAGGGACCAAGAGACCCAGTACTTC CASAYRDQETQYF
. TRBJ2-7 TRBD2 TRBV7-9 TGTGCCAGCAGCCGGACTAGCGCGCACGAGCAGTACTTC CASSRTSAHEQYF
. TRBJ2-7 . TRBV9 TGTGCCAGCAGCGTAGCGGGGAGCCCCTACGAGCAGTACTTC CASSVAGSPYEQYF
. TRBJ2-7 . TRBV12-5 TGTGCTAGTGGTTTGCCGAGCTACGAGCAGTACTTC CASGLPSYEQYF
. TRBJ1-1 . TRBV2 TGTGCCAGCAGTGAAGTAGTGATAATGAACACTGAAGCTTTCTTT CASSEVVIMNTEAFF
. TRBJ1-4 TRBD1 TRBV30 TGTGCCTGGAGTGGGACAGGGCCCCAATATGAAAAACTGTTTTTT CAWSGTGPQYEKLFF
. TRBJ1-1 . TRBV11-2 TGTGCCAGCAGCTTACGGGAGGGCTTAAGGACTGAAGCTTTCTTT CASSLREGLRTEAFF
. TRBJ1-2 . TRBV28 TGTGCCAGCACCGACTCAATCTATGGCTACACCTTC CASTDSIYGYTF
. TRBJ1-2 . TRBV19 TGTGCCAGTAGTATAGGACGGAGAGATGGCTACACCTTC CASSIGRRDGYTF
. TRBJ2-7 TRBD1 TRBV18 TGTGCCAGCTCACCAGACCTTCCGGGACAGCAGCAGTACTTC CASSPDLPGQQQYF